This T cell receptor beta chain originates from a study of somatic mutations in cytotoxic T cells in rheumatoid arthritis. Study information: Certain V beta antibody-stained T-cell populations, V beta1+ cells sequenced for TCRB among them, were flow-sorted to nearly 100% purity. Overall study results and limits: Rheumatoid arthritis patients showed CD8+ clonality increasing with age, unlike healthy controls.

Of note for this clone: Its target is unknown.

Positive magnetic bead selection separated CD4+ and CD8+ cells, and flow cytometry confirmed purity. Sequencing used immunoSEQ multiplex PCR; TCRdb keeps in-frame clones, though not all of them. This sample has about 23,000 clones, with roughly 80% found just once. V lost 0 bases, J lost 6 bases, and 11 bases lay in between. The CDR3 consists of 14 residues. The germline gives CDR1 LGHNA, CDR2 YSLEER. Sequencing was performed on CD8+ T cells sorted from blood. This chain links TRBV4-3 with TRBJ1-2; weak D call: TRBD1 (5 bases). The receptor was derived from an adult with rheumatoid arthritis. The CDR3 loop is CASSQDWGEDGYTF. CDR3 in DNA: TGCGCCAGCAGCCAAGATTGGGGGGAAGATGGCTACACCTTC.